This T cell receptor (beta chain) was identified during a study of blood T cells in healthy people across ages. Primers used in a second PCR of roughly 6 to 11 cycles were a sample-barcoded 5' primer and a J-beta primer mix. From the 5' RACE reads, TCRdb called clonotypes with MiXCR, one entry per CDR3 protein. In the table there are around 1,800,000 distinct CDR3 sequences, 35% to 50% of which are singletons. The V gene's germline CDR1 is DFQATT and CDR2 SNEGSKA (reference sequence). The CDR3 runs to 11 residues. The V gene lost 5 bases and the J gene lost 5 bases, with 4 bases spanning the gap. Sequenced input: blood. The clonotype comes from a human donor in good health. This chain joins TRBV20-1 and TRBJ2-6, with D hard to call. The DNA of the CDR3 is TGCAGTGCTGCCCGGGCCAACGTCCTGACTTTC. It specifies CSAARANVLTF.